Following are 29 T cell receptor beta chains from one sample sequenced in a study of cytomegalovirus exposure and HLA in healthy donors. Libraries were prepared by immunoSEQ multiplex PCR; TCRdb keeps only in-frame clonotypes and omits some of them. Of approximately 62,000 clones listed, 92% are singletons. Sequenced: PBMCs. These receptors all come from a woman aged 18-35 years in good health and CMV-seronegative.

For the CDR3, the DNA is TGCAGTGCTAGTCACAGTGGCGAGCAGTACTTC. Protein product: CSASHSGEQYF. V is TRBV20-1 and J is TRBJ2-7; D not certain. CDR3 length equals 11 residues. Deletions cut 3 bases from V and 6 bases from J, with 9 bases between. CDR1 DFQATT and CDR2 SNEGSKA come from the germline V gene (reference sequence).

A remark on this clone: At one end the junction does not follow the germline gene, possibly because of a read error. The rearrangement uses TRBV6-1 and TRBJ2-7; tentative D call: TRBD1 (5 bases). Germline CDR1 is MNHNS and CDR2 is SASEGT. CDR3 length: 15 amino acids. This CDR3 is CASSEEWTLRNAHGF. Here the CDR3 DNA reads TGTGCCAGCAGTGAAGAGTGGACACTGAGAAATGCGCATGGCTTC.

The chain employs TRBV29-1 and TRBJ1-3; D is uncertain. This CDR3 is built from 13 residues. Germline CDR1 SQVTM, CDR2 ANQGSEA. The ends were cut back, 4 bases at V and 2 bases at J, with 9 bases in the middle. The CDR3 loop reads CSVGSGAGNTIYF. For the CDR3, the DNA is TGCAGCGTTGGTTCAGGTGCTGGAAACACCATATATTTT. The full variable domain, rest sourced from reference TRBV29-1 and TRBJ1-3, is SAVISQKPSRDICQRGTSLTIQCQVDSQVTMMFWYRQQPGQSLTLIATANQGSEATYESGFVIDKFPISRPNLTFSTLTVSNMSPEDSSIYLCSVGSGAGNTIYFGEGSWLTVV.

This chain joins TRBV2 and TRBJ2-7, with D possibly matching TRBD1 (6 bases). The germline V and J ends were trimmed by 7 bases and 4 bases, with 17 bases remaining between them. This CDR3 spans 14 amino acids. Looked up from germline, CDR1 is SNHLY and CDR2 is FYNNEI. The CDR3 region has the DNA TGTGCCAGCAATGAGGACAGAACTTTATACGAGCAGTACTTC. Encoded protein: CASNEDRTLYEQYF.

Only one count was recorded for this clone. The chain joins TRBV28 to TRBJ1-5, with 8 bases aligning to TRBD1. V gave up 6 bases and J gave up 2 bases; unmatched junction bases: 6. This CDR3 spans 15 amino acids. Germline CDR1 is MDHEN and CDR2 is SYDVKM. In DNA form, the CDR3 reads TGTGCCAGCAGGCTGACAGGGGAACGCAATCAGCCCCAGCATTTT. It translates to CASRLTGERNQPQHF.

The chain links TRBV6-1 to TRBJ2-3; D gene unclear. Germline V gene sequence: CDR1 MNHNS, CDR2 SASEGT. The CDR3 extends over 11 amino acids. The V gene lost 4 bases and the J gene lost 5 bases, with 4 bases spanning the gap. This CDR3 reads CASSVKDTQYF. In DNA, the CDR3 is TGTGCCAGCAGTGTTAAAGATACGCAGTATTTT.

This chain connects TRBV7-9 to TRBJ1-1; no firm D call. CDR1 and CDR2 (germline): SEHNR, FQNEAQ (reference sequence). Trimming took 1 base from V and 2 from J, leaving 14 bases between them. The CDR3 sequence is 16 residues long. In nucleotides, the CDR3 is TGTGCCAGCAGCTTAGGTTTCGCGGGCCCCAACACTGAAGCTTTCTTT. Its translation is CASSLGFAGPNTEAFF.

This chain links TRBV7-6 with TRBJ2-3; 7 positions match TRBD1. With V trimmed by 3 bases and J by 3 bases, 6 bases remained unmatched. The CDR3 runs to 15 residues. The germline CDR1 and CDR2 sequences are SGHVS and FNYEAQ. The CDR3 DNA is TGTGCCAGCAGCTTGACAGGGTTTGTGACAGATACGCAGTATTTT. It codes for CASSLTGFVTDTQYF.

In DNA form, the CDR3 reads TGTGCCAGCAGCCGCGACTCTGGAGGGTTTGGAAACACCATATATTTT. Protein sequence: CASSRDSGGFGNTIYF. The chain links TRBV2 to TRBJ1-3; no firm D call. CDR1 and CDR2 (germline): SNHLY, FYNNEI. The CDR3 has 16 residues. The V gene lost 6 bases and the J gene lost 3 bases, with 18 bases spanning the gap.

The chain carries TRBV27 and TRBJ1-1, with 8 bases lining up with TRBD1. The CDR3 runs to 15 residues. CDR1 and CDR2 from the germline V gene are MNHEY and SMNVEV (reference sequence). Trimming cost V 0 bases and J 2 bases; bases outside gene matches: 2. DNA for the CDR3: TGTGCCAGCAGTTTATCGGCAGGGGGCAACACTGAAGCTTTCTTT. It encodes CASSLSAGGNTEAFF.

V is TRBV30 and J is TRBJ2-7, with 9 positions matching TRBD2. The CDR3 loop spans 14 amino acids. Germline V gives CDR1 GTSNPN, CDR2 SVGIG (reference sequence). The ends lost 4 bases at V and 5 bases at J; junction bases unmatched: 9. The CDR3: CAWNSIAGANEQYF. The CDR3 bases are TGTGCCTGGAATTCGATAGCGGGAGCCAACGAGCAGTACTTC. The full variable domain, in which reference TRBV30 and TRBJ2-7 provide the parts outside the CDR3, is SQTIHQWPATLVQPVGSPLSLECTVEGTSNPNLYWYRQAAGRGLQLLFYSVGIGQISSEVPQNLSASRPQDRQFILSSKKLLLSDSGFYLCAWNSIAGANEQYFGPGTRLTVT.

The rearrangement uses TRBV28 and TRBJ2-7; 8 nucleotides line up with TRBD1. The CDR3 extends over 15 amino acids. V lost 5 bases and J lost 7; bases outside the gene matches: 13. Germline V lookup: CDR1 MDHEN, CDR2 SYDVKM. CDR3 sequence: CASSELGQGGKEQYF. CDR3 DNA sequence: TGTGCCAGCAGTGAACTTGGACAGGGCGGAAAGGAGCAGTACTTC.

The chain uses TRBV7-9 and TRBJ1-3, with 8 bases matching TRBD1. The V gene's germline CDR1 is SEHNR and CDR2 FQNEAQ (reference sequence). CDR3 length equals 17 residues. V was clipped by 0 bases and J by 3 bases; unmatched bases: 7. The CDR3: CASSLAGQGANGNTIYF. CDR3 coding DNA: TGTGCCAGCAGCTTAGCGGGGCAGGGGGCGAATGGAAACACCATATATTTT.

The genes are TRBV25-1 and TRBJ2-5; 11 nucleotides match TRBD2. The V gene's germline CDR1 is MGHDK and CDR2 SYGVNS. Trimming at V came to 4 bases and at J to 5 bases, leaving 6 bases not matched to a gene. CDR3 length: 15 residues. The CDR3 DNA is TGTGCCAGCAGTGTCTTTAGCGGGGGGGACGAGACCCAGTACTTC. Protein: CASSVFSGGDETQYF.

The chain uses TRBV15 and TRBJ1-4, with 7 bases lining up with TRBD1. Germline V gives CDR1 LNHNV, CDR2 YYDKDF (reference sequence). The V and J ends lost 5 bases and 4 bases, in that order; junction bases with no gene match: 7. The CDR3 consists of 15 residues. For the CDR3, the DNA is TGTGCCACCAGCCCGCGGGACAGCATTAATGAAAAACTGTTTTTT. Translation gives CATSPRDSINEKLFF.

The J gene is TRBJ2-1, the V gene TRBV30; D gene uncertain. Germline CDR1 GTSNPN, CDR2 SVGIG (reference sequence). The V end was cut by 7 bases, the J end by 0 bases, with 10 bases between. The CDR3 runs to 13 residues. Written as DNA, the CDR3 is TGTGCCTATACAGATAGCTCCTACAATGAGCAGTTCTTC. Its protein is CAYTDSSYNEQFF.

The chain has TRBV6-4 and TRBJ2-1; D is perhaps TRBD2 (5 bases). The CDR3 spans 17 residues. Germline V gene lookup returns CDR1 MRHNA and CDR2 SNTAGT. V lost 2 bases and J lost 3, with 17 bases in between. The CDR3 DNA is TGTGCCAGCAGTGACACTGAGGGTTTTAGGAGCTACAATGAGCAGTTCTTC. Translation: CASSDTEGFRSYNEQFF.

The V and J genes are TRBV5-6 and TRBJ2-7; weak D call: TRBD1 (5 bases). Germline V gene lookup returns CDR1 SGHDT and CDR2 YYEEEE. The V gene lost 5 bases and the J gene lost 0 bases, with 12 bases spanning the gap. This CDR3 comprises 14 residues. CDR3 nucleotides: TGTGCCAGCAGGTCCCAGGGCTCCTCCTACGAGCAGTACTTC. Amino acids: CASRSQGSSYEQYF. Full variable domain (remainder filled in from reference TRBV5-6 and TRBJ2-7): DAGVTQSPTHLIKTRGQQVTLRCSPKSGHDTVSWYQQALGQGPQFIFQYYEEEERQRGNFPDRFSGHQFPNYSSELNVNALLLGDSALYLCASRSQGSSYEQYFGPGTRLTVT.

The chain carries TRBV28 and TRBJ1-5; no firm D call. Trimming removed 10 bases at V and 0 bases at J, with 7 bases between. Germline CDR1 MDHEN, CDR2 SYDVKM. The CDR3 spans 12 residues. The CDR3 protein is CATQDSNQPQHF. The CDR3 region has the DNA TGTGCCACCCAGGATAGCAATCAGCCCCAGCATTTT. The whole variable domain, remainder taken from reference TRBV28 and TRBJ1-5, is DVKVTQSSRYLVKRTGEKVFLECVQDMDHENMFWYRQDPGLGLRLIYFSYDVKMKEKGDIPEGYSVSREKKERFSLILESASTNQTSMYLCATQDSNQPQHFGDGTRLSIL.

The chain employs TRBV21-1 and TRBJ2-7; the table gives TRBD2 as D, unverified against the DNA. TRBV21-1 is noted as a pseudogene. This CDR3 is 16 amino acids long. CDR3 nucleotides: TGTGCCAGCAGCCCTCCCGGGGGGAGGGCCTCCTACGAGCAGTACTTC. Translated, it gives CASSPPGGRASYEQYF.

This chain connects TRBV10-3 to TRBJ1-2; TRBD1 matches 7 bases. The CDR3 is 12 amino acids. The J segment lost 6 bases and the V segment lost 11 bases, leaving 9 bases of the junction unmatched. Germline-derived CDR1 and CDR2 are ENHRY and SYGVKD. The CDR3 protein is CAFGQAADGYTF. CDR3 bases: TGTGCCTTCGGACAGGCAGCGGATGGCTACACCTTC.

V gene TRBV4-3 combines with J gene TRBJ2-7, with 8 bases lining up with TRBD2. Germline values: CDR1 LGHNA, CDR2 YSLEER. There are 16 residues in the CDR3. With 0 bases clipped from V and 1 base from J, the junction kept 5 bases outside the gene matches. For the CDR3, the DNA is TGCGCCAGCAGCCAAGACGAAGGGACTAGATCCTACGAGCAGTACTTC. This sequence encodes CASSQDEGTRSYEQYF.

The count of this clone is one. The chain carries TRBV11-2 and TRBJ2-3; D is uncertain. Germline V gene sequence: CDR1 SGHAT, CDR2 FQNNGV. CDR3 length: 11 residues. Trimming cost V 5 bases and J 10 bases, with 10 bases left between them. In nucleotides, the CDR3 is TGTGCCAGCAGCCCTACCGAGGCGCAGTATTTT. Its protein is CASSPTEAQYF. The entire variable domain, with the rest obtained from reference TRBV11-2 and TRBJ2-3, is as follows: EAGVAQSPRYKIIEKRQSVAFWCNPISGHATLYWYQQILGQGPKLLIQFQNNGVVDDSQLPKDRFSAERLKGVDSTLKIQPAKLEDSAVYLCASSPTEAQYFGPGTRLTVL.

The chain recombines TRBV18 with TRBJ1-5; TRBD1 aligns across 7 bases. Germline V lookup: CDR1 KGHSH, CDR2 LQKENI. The CDR3 extends over 19 amino acids. The J segment lost 0 bases and the V segment lost 5 bases, leaving 16 bases of the junction unmatched. Here the CDR3 DNA reads TGTGCCAGCTCAAAAGGGCAGGGGGGCTCCACCTATAGCAATCAGCCCCAGCATTTT. It encodes CASSKGQGGSTYSNQPQHF.

V and J are TRBV28 and TRBJ2-5, with 11 positions matching TRBD1. The CDR3 is made up of 17 amino acids. Germline V gives CDR1 MDHEN, CDR2 SYDVKM. Trimming cost V 3 bases and J 2 bases; bases outside gene matches: 8. CDR3 region: CASSFVVGTGGQETQYF. The CDR3, as DNA: TGTGCCAGCAGTTTCGTGGTTGGGACAGGGGGGCAAGAGACCCAGTACTTC.

The rearrangement joins TRBV14 to TRBJ1-4, with D possibly matching TRBD1 (6 bases). The CDR3 contains 15 residues. Between the trimmed V and J ends, which lost 8 bases and 7 bases, there was a span of 20 bases. Germline assignment: CDR1 SGHDN and CDR2 FVKESK. CDR3 amino acids: CASSSQQGLGEKLFF. The CDR3 nucleotides read TGTGCCAGCTCCTCACAACAGGGCCTCGGTGAAAAACTGTTTTTT.

The gene calls are TRBV4-3 and TRBJ2-7, with D unclear. In germline, CDR1 is LGHNA, CDR2 YSLEER. V lost 0 bases and J 0 bases, leaving 6 bases between the germline ends. The CDR3 has 14 residues. The CDR3 DNA reads TGCGCCAGCAGCCAAGATATGGCCTCCTACGAGCAGTACTTC. Its translation: CASSQDMASYEQYF.

The chain is built from TRBV6-5 and TRBJ1-2, with TRBD1 as a possible D gene (5 bases). V was clipped by 5 bases and J by 7 bases, with 14 bases between them. The CDR3 extends over 13 amino acids. Germline CDR1 and CDR2: MNHEY and SVGAGI. CDR3 nucleotide sequence: TGTGCCAGCAGTCCGGGGGGGGTCCGTGGCTACACCTTC. Translated: CASSPGGVRGYTF.

This chain connects TRBV6-1 to TRBJ1-5; D gene unclear. Trimming left V 0 bases short and J 1 base short, with 4 bases between. Germline CDR1 is MNHNS and CDR2 is SASEGT. This CDR3 contains 14 residues. The CDR3 DNA reads TGTGCCAGCAGTGAAGCGCTAAGCAATCAGCCCCAGCATTTT. It codes for CASSEALSNQPQHF.